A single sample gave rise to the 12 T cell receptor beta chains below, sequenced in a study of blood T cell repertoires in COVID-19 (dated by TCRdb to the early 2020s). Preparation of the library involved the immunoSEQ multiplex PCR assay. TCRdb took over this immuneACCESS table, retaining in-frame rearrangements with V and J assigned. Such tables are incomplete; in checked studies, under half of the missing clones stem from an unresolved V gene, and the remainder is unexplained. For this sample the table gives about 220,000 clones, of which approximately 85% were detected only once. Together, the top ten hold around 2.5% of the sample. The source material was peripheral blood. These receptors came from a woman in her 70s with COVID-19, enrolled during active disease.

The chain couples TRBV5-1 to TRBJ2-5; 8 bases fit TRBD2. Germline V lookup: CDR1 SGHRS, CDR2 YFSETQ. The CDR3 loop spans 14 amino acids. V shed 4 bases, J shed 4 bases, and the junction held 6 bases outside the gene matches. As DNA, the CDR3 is TGCGCCAGCAGCGTAGCGGGGCCGGGAGAGACCCAGTACTTC. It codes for CASSVAGPGETQYF.

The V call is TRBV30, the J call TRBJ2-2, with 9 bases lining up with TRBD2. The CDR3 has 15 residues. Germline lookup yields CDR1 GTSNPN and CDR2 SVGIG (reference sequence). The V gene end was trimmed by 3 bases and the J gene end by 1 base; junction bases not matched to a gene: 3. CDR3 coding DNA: TGTGCCTGGAGAGATAGCGGGAGGAACACCGGGGAGCTGTTTTTT. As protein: CAWRDSGRNTGELFF.

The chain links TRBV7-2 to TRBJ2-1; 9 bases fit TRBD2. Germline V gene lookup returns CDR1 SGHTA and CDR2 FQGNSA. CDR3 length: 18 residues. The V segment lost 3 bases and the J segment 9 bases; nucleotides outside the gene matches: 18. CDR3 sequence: CASSFPKGGLAFSGEQFF. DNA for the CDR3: TGTGCCAGCAGCTTCCCCAAAGGTGGACTAGCGTTTTCGGGTGAGCAGTTCTTC. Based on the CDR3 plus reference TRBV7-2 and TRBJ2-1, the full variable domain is GAGVSQSPSNKVTEKGKDVELRCDPISGHTALYWYRQSLGQGLEFLIYFQGNSAPDKSGLPSDRFSAERTGGSVSTLTIQRTQQEDSAVYLCASSFPKGGLAFSGEQFFGPGTRLTVL.

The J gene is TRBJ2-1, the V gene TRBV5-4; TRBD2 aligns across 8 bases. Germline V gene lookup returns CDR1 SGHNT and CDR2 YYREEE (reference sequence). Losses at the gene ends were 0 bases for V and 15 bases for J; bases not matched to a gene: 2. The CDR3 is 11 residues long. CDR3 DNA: TGTGCCAGCAGCTTGGAGCGGGAGTTGTTCTTC. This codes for CASSLERELFF.

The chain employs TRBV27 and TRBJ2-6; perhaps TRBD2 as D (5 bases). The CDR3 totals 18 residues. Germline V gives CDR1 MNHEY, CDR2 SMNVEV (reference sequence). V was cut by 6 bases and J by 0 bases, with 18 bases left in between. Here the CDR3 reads CASSLFFDTSSGANVLTF. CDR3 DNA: TGTGCCAGCAGCCTCTTCTTTGATACTAGCTCTGGGGCCAACGTCCTGACTTTC.

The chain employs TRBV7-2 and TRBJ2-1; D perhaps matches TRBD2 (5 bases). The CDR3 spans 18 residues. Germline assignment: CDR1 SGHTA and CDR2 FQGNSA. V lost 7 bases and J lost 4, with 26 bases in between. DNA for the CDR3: TGTGCCAGCACCTATTACCCCCGAGGGTCGGGGATATACAATGAGCAGTTCTTC. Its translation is CASTYYPRGSGIYNEQFF.

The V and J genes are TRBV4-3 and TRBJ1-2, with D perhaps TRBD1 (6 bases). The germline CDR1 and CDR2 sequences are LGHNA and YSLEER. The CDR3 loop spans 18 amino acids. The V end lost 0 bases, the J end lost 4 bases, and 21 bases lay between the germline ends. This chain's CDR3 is CASSQDWQGNWKSYGYTF. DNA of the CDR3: TGCGCCAGCAGCCAAGATTGGCAGGGGAATTGGAAGAGCTATGGCTACACCTTC.

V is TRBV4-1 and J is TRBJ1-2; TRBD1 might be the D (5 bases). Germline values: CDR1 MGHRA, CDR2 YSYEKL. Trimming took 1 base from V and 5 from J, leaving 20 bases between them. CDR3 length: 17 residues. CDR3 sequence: CASSQGMAGKFIYGYTF. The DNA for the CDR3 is TGCGCCAGCAGCCAAGGGATGGCAGGGAAATTCATATATGGCTACACCTTC.

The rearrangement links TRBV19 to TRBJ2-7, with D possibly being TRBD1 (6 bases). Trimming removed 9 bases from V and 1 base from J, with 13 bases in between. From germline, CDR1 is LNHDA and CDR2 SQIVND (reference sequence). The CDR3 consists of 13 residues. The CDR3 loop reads CASGQKLSYEQYF. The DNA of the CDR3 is TGTGCCAGCGGACAGAAACTATCCTACGAGCAGTACTTC.

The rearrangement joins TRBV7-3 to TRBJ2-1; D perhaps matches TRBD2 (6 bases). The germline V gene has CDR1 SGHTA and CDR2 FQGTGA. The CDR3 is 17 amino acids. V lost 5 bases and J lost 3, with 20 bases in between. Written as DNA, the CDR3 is TGTGCCAGCAGCCGAACGGGGGATAGTGGCGGCTACAATGAGCAGTTCTTC. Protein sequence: CASSRTGDSGGYNEQFF.

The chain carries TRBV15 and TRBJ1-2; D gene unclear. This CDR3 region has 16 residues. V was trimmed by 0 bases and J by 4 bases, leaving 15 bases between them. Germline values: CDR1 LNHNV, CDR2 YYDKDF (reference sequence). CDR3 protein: CATSRDREDLGYGYTF. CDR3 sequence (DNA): TGTGCCACCAGCAGAGATCGAGAGGATCTAGGCTATGGCTACACCTTC. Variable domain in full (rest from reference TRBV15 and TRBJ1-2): DAMVIQNPRYQVTQFGKPVTLSCSQTLNHNVMYWYQQKSSQAPKLLFHYYDKDFNNEADTPDNFQSRRPNTSFCFLDIRSPGLGDTAMYLCATSRDREDLGYGYTFGSGTRLTVV.

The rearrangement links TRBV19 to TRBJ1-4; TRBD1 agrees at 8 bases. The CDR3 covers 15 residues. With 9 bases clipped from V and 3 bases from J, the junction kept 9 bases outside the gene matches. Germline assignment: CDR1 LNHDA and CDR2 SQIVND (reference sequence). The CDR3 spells CASNDRGRANEKLFF. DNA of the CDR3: TGTGCCAGCAACGACAGGGGAAGGGCTAATGAAAAACTGTTTTTT. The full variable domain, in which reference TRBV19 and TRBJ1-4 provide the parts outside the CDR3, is DGGITQSPKYLFRKEGQNVTLSCEQNLNHDAMYWYRQDPGQGLRLIYYSQIVNDFQKGDIAEGYSVSREKKESFPLTVTSAQKNPTAFYLCASNDRGRANEKLFFGSGTQLSVL.